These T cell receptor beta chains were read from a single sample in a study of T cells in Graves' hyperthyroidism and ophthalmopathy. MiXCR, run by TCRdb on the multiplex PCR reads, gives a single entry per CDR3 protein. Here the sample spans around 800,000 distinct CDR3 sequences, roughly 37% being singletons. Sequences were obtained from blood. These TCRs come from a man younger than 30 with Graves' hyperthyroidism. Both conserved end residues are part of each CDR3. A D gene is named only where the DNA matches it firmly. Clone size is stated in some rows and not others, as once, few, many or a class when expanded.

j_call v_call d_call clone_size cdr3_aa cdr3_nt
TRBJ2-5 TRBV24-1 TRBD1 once CATSEDRGEETQYF TGTGCCACCAGTGAGGACAGGGGCGAAGAGACCCAGTACTTC
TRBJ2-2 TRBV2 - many CASSVQPTGELFF TGTGCCAGCAGTGTTCAACCGACCGGGGAGCTGTTTTTT
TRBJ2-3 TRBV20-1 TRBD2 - CSAQRDGGTDTQYF TGCAGTGCTCAGCGGGACGGCGGCACAGATACGCAGTATTTT
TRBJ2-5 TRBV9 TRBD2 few CASSSASGSETQYF TGTGCCAGCAGTTCGGCTAGCGGGAGTGAGACCCAGTACTTC
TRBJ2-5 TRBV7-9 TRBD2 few CASSYSGTQETQYF TGTGCCAGCAGCTATAGCGGGACTCAAGAGACCCAGTACTTC
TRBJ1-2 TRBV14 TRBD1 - CASSPWTGDFYGYTF TGTGCCAGCAGCCCGTGGACAGGGGACTTCTATGGCTACACCTTC
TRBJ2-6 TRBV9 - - CASSQWKGGANVLTF TGTGCCAGCAGCCAATGGAAGGGTGGGGCCAACGTCCTGACTTTC
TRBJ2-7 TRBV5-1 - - CASSPPWRGVNNEQYF TGCGCCAGCAGCCCTCCCTGGAGGGGTGTTAACAACGAGCAGTACTTC
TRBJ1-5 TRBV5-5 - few CASSFGEIGSNQPQHF TGTGCCAGCAGCTTCGGGGAAATCGGTAGCAATCAGCCCCAGCATTTT
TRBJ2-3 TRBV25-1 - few CASSGGGSRTDTQYF TGTGCCAGCAGTGGAGGGGGGTCGCGAACAGATACGCAGTATTTT
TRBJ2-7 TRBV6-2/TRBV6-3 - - CASGMAGISYEQYF TGTGCCAGCGGGATGGCAGGGATTAGTTACGAGCAGTACTTC
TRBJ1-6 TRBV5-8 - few CASRLAGFYSPLHF TGTGCCAGCAGACTAGCAGGGTTTTATTCACCCCTCCACTTT
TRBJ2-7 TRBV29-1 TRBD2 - CSVQLAGGFDYEQYF TGCAGCGTTCAACTAGCGGGAGGGTTTGATTACGAGCAGTACTTC
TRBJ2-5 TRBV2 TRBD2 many CASGGTSGMGGTQYF TGTGCCAGCGGCGGGACTAGCGGGATGGGTGGGACCCAGTACTTC
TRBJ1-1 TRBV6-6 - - CASIRPKDTEAFF TGTGCCAGCATAAGACCCAAAGACACTGAAGCTTTCTTT
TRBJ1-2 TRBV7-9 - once CASLSDTGTFVGYTF TGTGCCAGTCTTTCGGACACCGGGACGTTCGTGGGCTACACCTTC
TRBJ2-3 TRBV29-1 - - CSVRGGLPPMNSPDTQYF TGCAGCGTTCGAGGAGGGCTTCCCCCCATGAATAGCCCAGATACGCAGTATTTT
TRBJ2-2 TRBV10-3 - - CATCRDLASGELFF TGTGCCACCTGCAGGGATTTGGCGTCCGGGGAGCTGTTTTTT
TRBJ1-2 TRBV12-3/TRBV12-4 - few CASTPGTQYYGYTF TGTGCCAGCACCCCCGGGACACAGTACTATGGCTACACCTTC